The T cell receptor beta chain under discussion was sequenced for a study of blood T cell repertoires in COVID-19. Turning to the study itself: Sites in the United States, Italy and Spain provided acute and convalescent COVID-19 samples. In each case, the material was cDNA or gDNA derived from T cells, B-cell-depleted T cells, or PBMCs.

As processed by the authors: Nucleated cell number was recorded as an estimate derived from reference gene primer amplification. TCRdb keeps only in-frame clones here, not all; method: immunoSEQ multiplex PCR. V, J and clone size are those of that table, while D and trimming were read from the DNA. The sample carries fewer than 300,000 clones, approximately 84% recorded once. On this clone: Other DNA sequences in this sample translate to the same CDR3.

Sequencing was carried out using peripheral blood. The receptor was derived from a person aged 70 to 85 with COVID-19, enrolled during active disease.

CDR3 coding DNA: TGTGCCAGCAGTACGCGACAGGGCAGCAATCAGCCCCAGCATTTT. Translation gives CASSTRQGSNQPQHF. This rearrangement joins TRBV6-2 or TRBV6-3 to TRBJ1-5, with 7 bases fitting TRBD1. V lost 5 bases, J lost 1 base, and 5 bases stayed unmatched. Looked up from germline, CDR1 is MNHEY and CDR2 is SVGEGT. The CDR3 consists of 15 residues.